This T cell receptor (beta chain) was found in a study of blood T cells in healthy people across ages. Overall study findings and caveats: Any changes in expanded clonotypes were possibly confounded, as donor CMV status remained unknown.

A sample-barcoded 5' primer and a J-beta primer mix were used in a second PCR of roughly 7 to 11 cycles. Unique molecular identifiers of 12 random nucleotides labeled each cDNA. MiXCR, applied by TCRdb to the 5' RACE reads, yields one record per CDR3 protein. The sample carries 780,000 or so distinct CDR3 sequences, less than 70% recorded once. The CDR3 spans 16 residues. Per the germline V gene, CDR1 is SEHNR and CDR2 is FQNEAQ (reference sequence). V shed 5 bases and J shed 2 bases, with 19 bases lying between them. Staff drew roughly 10 milliliters of peripheral blood from each donor. Remarks on this clonotype: Its antigen is unknown.

The V and J genes are TRBV7-9 and TRBJ2-7, with D tentatively TRBD1 (6 bases). The sequencing sample was made of blood. The receptor was isolated from a man older than 75 in good health. The CDR3 nucleotides read TGTGCCAGCAGCCATGGCCCGGACAGCCCTACCTACGAGCAGTACTTC. It yields the protein CASSHGPDSPTYEQYF.